This TCR beta chain came from a study of blood T cells in healthy people across ages. Combining a sample-barcoded 5' primer with a J-beta primer mix, a second PCR ran for roughly 7 to 12 cycles. Carrying 12 random nucleotides, a template-switch adaptor labeled each individual cDNA molecule. MiXCR was run by TCRdb on the 5' RACE reads, yielding one entry per CDR3 protein. This sample has around 790,000 distinct CDR3 sequences; around 43% occur once, and the top ten carry around 18%. In this sample, this clonotype turned up a few times. A much larger clone is a single base away; this may be a read error. V dropped 6 bases and J dropped 1 base, with 8 bases sitting between them. The CDR3 length is 13 residues. Germline CDR1 and CDR2: SGHTA and FQGNSA.

The chain is built from TRBV7-2 and TRBJ2-3; D might be TRBD2 (6 bases). The receptor was isolated from a man aged 55 to 70 in good health. The sample taken for sequencing was blood. In nucleotides, the CDR3 is TGTGCCAGCAGGGGGACTGGCACAGATACGCAGTATTTT. Translation: CASRGTGTDTQYF. Together with reference TRBV7-2 and TRBJ2-3, the CDR3 gives the full variable domain: GAGVSQSPSNKVTEKGKDVELRCDPISGHTALYWYRQSLGQGLEFLIYFQGNSAPDKSGLPSDRFSAERTGGSVSTLTIQRTQQEDSAVYLCASRGTGTDTQYFGPGTRLTVL.